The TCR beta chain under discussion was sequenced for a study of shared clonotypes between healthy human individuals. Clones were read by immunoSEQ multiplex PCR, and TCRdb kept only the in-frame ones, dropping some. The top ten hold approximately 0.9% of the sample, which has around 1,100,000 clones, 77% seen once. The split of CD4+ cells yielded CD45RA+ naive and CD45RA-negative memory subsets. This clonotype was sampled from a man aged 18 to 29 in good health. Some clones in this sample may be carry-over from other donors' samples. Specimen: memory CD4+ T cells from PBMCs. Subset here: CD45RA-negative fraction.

CDR3 protein: CASSSSVLDTQYF. The CDR3 DNA follows: TGTGCCAGCAGCTCTAGCGTATTAGATACGCAGTATTTT. The chain couples TRBV7-2 to TRBJ2-3, with D perhaps matching TRBD2 (6 bases). This CDR3 contains 13 residues. The germline V gene encodes CDR1 SGHTA and CDR2 FQGNSA. Trimming shortened V by 4 bases and J by 5 bases, and 10 bases separated the two germline ends.